These 30 T cell receptor beta chains share one sample of origin, sequenced in a study of cytomegalovirus exposure and HLA in healthy donors. Primers: 60 Vbeta forward and 13 Jbeta reverse. The data were produced by immunoSEQ multiplex PCR, yet TCRdb's version contains in-frame clones alone and is incomplete. The data show roughly 200,000 clones, 80% to 90% seen once. The sample was PBMCs. The source is a young woman in good health and CMV-seronegative.

The gene calls are TRBV13 and TRBJ2-1; 10 positions match TRBD2. Germline V gives CDR1 PRHDT, CDR2 FYEKMQ (reference sequence). With 1 base clipped from V and 5 bases from J, the junction kept 8 bases outside the gene matches. This CDR3 spans 17 amino acids. CDR3 loop: CASSLEGLAGDHNEQFF. CDR3 coding DNA: TGTGCCAGCAGCTTAGAGGGCCTAGCGGGAGACCACAATGAGCAGTTCTTC.

This chain connects TRBV27 to TRBJ1-4; D gene ambiguous. In germline, CDR1 is MNHEY, CDR2 SMNVEV (reference sequence). V was cut by 7 bases and J by 7 bases, with 13 bases left in between. CDR3 length: 13 residues. The CDR3 is CASKRTVSEKLFF. The CDR3 nucleotides are TGTGCCAGCAAGAGAACAGTCAGTGAAAAACTGTTTTTT.

This chain connects TRBV2 to TRBJ2-7; a possible D gene is TRBD2 (6 bases). The CDR3 has 14 residues. Germline V gene data show CDR1 as SNHLY and CDR2 as FYNNEI. The V gene lost 3 bases and the J gene lost 2 bases, with 11 bases spanning the gap. Here the CDR3 DNA reads TGTGCCAGCAGTGAGAGGACTACTCCCTACGAGCAGTACTTC. It is translated as CASSERTTPYEQYF.

This rearrangement joins TRBV6-1 to TRBJ2-7; 10 bases match TRBD1. The CDR3 runs 15 residues. Germline V gene data show CDR1 as MNHNS and CDR2 as SASEGT. V was pared by 4 bases and J by 2 bases, with 5 bases of the junction left unmatched. The CDR3 sequence: CASSAPGTGAYEQYF. DNA of the CDR3: TGTGCCAGCAGTGCCCCCGGGACAGGGGCCTACGAGCAGTACTTC.

The chain carries TRBV5-1 and TRBJ2-3, with D possibly TRBD1 on 6 matching bases. The length of the CDR3 is 15 residues. V dropped 7 bases and J dropped 0 bases, with 15 bases sitting between them. CDR1 and CDR2 (germline): SGHRS, YFSETQ. The CDR3 DNA is TGCGCCAGCGTGCCCGGGACAACCAGCACAGATACGCAGTATTTT. Translation: CASVPGTTSTDTQYF.

This clone showed up just once. J is TRBJ2-2 and V is TRBV4-2, with D possibly being TRBD2 (7 bases). Trimming left V 3 bases short and J 2 bases short, with 16 bases between. The CDR3 loop spans 17 amino acids. CDR1 and CDR2 (germline): LGHNA, YNFKEQ. The CDR3 nucleotides are TGTGCCAGCAGCCAGAGTAGGGGGGGGGCCAACACCGGGGAGCTGTTTTTT. Amino acid sequence: CASSQSRGGANTGELFF.

The gene calls are TRBV2 and TRBJ2-7; D is undetermined. The germline CDR1 and CDR2 sequences are SNHLY and FYNNEI. Trimming shortened V by 3 bases and J by 5 bases, and 8 bases separated the two germline ends. The CDR3 sequence is 12 residues long. As DNA, the CDR3 is TGTGCCAGCAGTGACCAGACTCACGAGCAGTACTTC. Its protein product is CASSDQTHEQYF.

The rearrangement uses TRBV7-9 and TRBJ1-1; D is undetermined. In germline, CDR1 is SEHNR, CDR2 FQNEAQ (reference sequence). V was clipped by 6 bases and J by 5 bases, with 13 bases between them. The CDR3 sequence is 13 residues long. CDR3 DNA sequence: TGTGCCAGCAGGGGAAGAGGGAGGACTGAAGCTTTCTTT. Protein sequence: CASRGRGRTEAFF.

This chain connects TRBV7-3 to TRBJ2-2; TRBD2 aligns across 9 bases. The CDR3 is 16 residues long. Germline V gives CDR1 SGHTA, CDR2 FQGTGA. The junction had 7 bases not matched to a gene; V was cut back by 6 bases and J by 2 bases. The DNA of the CDR3 is TGTGCCAGCAGATTGACTAGCGGAATAAACACCGGGGAGCTGTTTTTT. Translation: CASRLTSGINTGELFF.

V usage is TRBV19 and J usage is TRBJ2-1, with 9 nucleotides matching TRBD1. CDR1 is LNHDA and CDR2 is SQIVND in the germline V gene (reference sequence). J lost 6 bases, V lost 6 bases, and 6 bases had no gene match. The CDR3 is 14 residues long. DNA for the CDR3: TGTGCCAGTAGGCGGGACAGGGCAGGCAATGAGCAGTTCTTC. Translating it yields CASRRDRAGNEQFF.

The rearrangement uses TRBV7-9 and TRBJ1-1; TRBD1 matches at 8 bases. Germline V gene lookup returns CDR1 SEHNR and CDR2 FQNEAQ (reference sequence). The CDR3 totals 12 residues. V gave up 5 bases and J gave up 5 bases; unmatched junction bases: 1. The DNA of the CDR3 is TGTGCCAGCAGCCGACAGGGGACTGAAGCTTTCTTT. This encodes CASSRQGTEAFF.

The chain combines TRBV7-9 with TRBJ1-6, with a weak D call TRBD1 (6 bases). The V end lost 5 bases, the J end lost 11 bases, and 13 bases lay between the germline ends. The CDR3 length is 13 residues. Germline CDR1 reads SEHNR; CDR2 reads FQNEAQ (reference sequence). DNA for the CDR3: TGTGCCAGCAGCCCACAGGGCAGGACACCCCTCCACTTT. Its protein is CASSPQGRTPLHF.

The chain combines TRBV11-2 with TRBJ2-1; no definite D call. Trimming shortened V by 1 base and J by 0 bases, and 10 bases separated the two germline ends. This CDR3 spans 16 amino acids. CDR1 is SGHAT, CDR2 FQNNGV, per germline. The CDR3 region has the DNA TGTGCCAGCAGCTTAGTGGCTCGGAGCTCCTACAATGAGCAGTTCTTC. It encodes CASSLVARSSYNEQFF.

The gene calls are TRBV5-1 and TRBJ1-2; D may be TRBD1 (6 bases). Germline-derived CDR1 and CDR2 are SGHRS and YFSETQ. The CDR3 has 16 amino acids. V lost 0 bases, J lost 4 bases, and 16 bases lay in between. In nucleotides, the CDR3 is TGCGCCAGCAGCTTGGGGGGGACAACGGCAAGCTATGGCTACACCTTC. It codes for CASSLGGTTASYGYTF.

For the CDR3, the DNA is TGCGCCAGCAGCCCTGGGGCAGGGGGCGCGTGGGAGCAGTACTTC. This codes for CASSPGAGGAWEQYF. The chain couples TRBV4-3 to TRBJ2-7; 8 nucleotides match TRBD1. The CDR3 has 15 residues. V was pared by 4 bases and J by 7 bases, with 12 bases of the junction left unmatched. Germline loops: CDR1 LGHNA, CDR2 YSLEER.

The chain recombines TRBV19 with TRBJ1-2, with 9 bases fitting TRBD1. With 7 bases clipped from V and 6 bases from J, the junction kept 12 bases outside the gene matches. Germline CDR1 reads LNHDA; CDR2 reads SQIVND (reference sequence). This CDR3 comprises 15 residues. This CDR3 reads CASTENRGPSDGYTF. CDR3 bases: TGTGCCAGTACTGAGAACAGGGGGCCCTCCGATGGCTACACCTTC.

The chain uses TRBV7-8 and TRBJ1-5; 7 bases align to TRBD1. V lost 4 bases, J lost 9 bases, and 6 bases stayed unmatched. This CDR3 has 13 residues. Germline values: CDR1 SGHVS, CDR2 FQNEAQ. The CDR3 spells CASSSNRDRPQHF. In nucleotides, the CDR3 is TGTGCCAGCAGCTCCAACCGGGACAGGCCCCAGCATTTT.

This clone was observed a single time. The V and J genes are TRBV21-1 and TRBJ1-1. TRBV21-1 is a listed pseudogene. The CDR3 consists of 21 residues. The CDR3 loop is CASSKARGSGAAGIPNTEAFF. As DNA, the CDR3 is TGTGCCAGCAGCAAAGCGCGGGGAAGCGGGGCTGCCGGGATCCCAAACACTGAAGCTTTCTTT.

V is TRBV6-1 and J is TRBJ2-7; D is ambiguous. The CDR3 has 11 amino acids. V gave up 3 bases and J gave up 7 bases, with 7 bases separating them. Germline assignment: CDR1 MNHNS and CDR2 SASEGT. The CDR3 here is CASSETREQYF. The DNA of the CDR3 is TGTGCCAGCAGTGAGACTCGGGAGCAGTACTTC.

The V and J genes are TRBV27 and TRBJ1-1, with TRBD1 matching over 8 bases. The CDR3 covers 16 residues. Trimming cost V 5 bases and J 1 base; bases outside gene matches: 9. Germline-derived CDR1 and CDR2 are MNHEY and SMNVEV (reference sequence). The CDR3 region has the DNA TGTGCCAGCAGTCATCGACAGGGGATGGGGAACACTGAAGCTTTCTTT. This sequence encodes CASSHRQGMGNTEAFF.

The CDR3 reads CASRDRINQPQHF. The CDR3 DNA follows: TGTGCCAGTAGGGACAGGATCAATCAGCCCCAGCATTTT. This chain joins TRBV19 and TRBJ1-5; 7 bases line up with TRBD1. This CDR3 is built from 13 residues. Germline CDR1 reads LNHDA; CDR2 reads SQIVND (reference sequence). The V gene end was trimmed by 6 bases and the J gene end by 3 bases; junction bases not matched to a gene: 2.

This CDR3 reads CASSLSWGGDGYTF. CDR3 coding DNA: TGCGCCAGCAGCTTGAGTTGGGGAGGGGATGGCTACACCTTC. The J gene is TRBJ1-2, the V gene TRBV5-1; tentatively, D is TRBD1 (5 bases). CDR1 and CDR2 from the germline V gene are SGHRS and YFSETQ. The V gene lost 1 base and the J gene lost 6 bases, with 13 bases spanning the gap. The CDR3 length is 14 residues. Filled out from reference TRBV5-1 and TRBJ1-2, the complete variable domain reads KAGVTQTPRYLIKTRGQQVTLSCSPISGHRSVSWYQQTPGQGLQFLFEYFSETQRNKGNFPGRFSGRQFSNSRSEMNVSTLELGDSALYLCASSLSWGGDGYTFGSGTRLTVV.

The chain couples TRBV5-4 to TRBJ2-1; TRBD1 is a possible D gene (6 bases). Trimming removed 2 bases at V and 8 bases at J, with 14 bases between. The CDR3 is made up of 14 amino acids. Germline V CDR1 and CDR2: SGHNT, YYREEE (reference sequence). CDR3 nucleotide sequence: TGTGCCAGCAGCTTACCCGACAGGAAGGATGAGCAGTTCTTC. Translating it yields CASSLPDRKDEQFF.

This clone was counted a few times. The V call is TRBV5-4, the J call TRBJ2-7, with D possibly being TRBD1 (5 bases). Germline CDR1 SGHNT, CDR2 YYREEE (reference sequence). The CDR3 length is 12 residues. The ends were cut back, 4 bases at V and 7 bases at J, with 12 bases in the middle. The CDR3 DNA reads TGTGCCAGCAGCCCCGACAGAAGGGAGCAGTACTTC. This translates into CASSPDRREQYF.

Only a few counts were recorded for this clone. The chain employs TRBV2 and TRBJ1-5, with a tentative D call TRBD1 (5 bases). The CDR3 is 13 amino acids. The ends were cut back, 8 bases at V and 6 bases at J, with 14 bases in the middle. Germline V gene sequence: CDR1 SNHLY, CDR2 FYNNEI. CDR3 sequence reads: CASRLGVAQPQHF. The CDR3, as DNA: TGTGCCAGCCGTCTAGGGGTAGCTCAGCCCCAGCATTTT.

This chain joins TRBV4-2 and TRBJ2-1; 9 nucleotides match TRBD2. CDR3 size: 16 residues. In germline, CDR1 is LGHNA, CDR2 YNFKEQ. V was pared by 1 base and J by 4 bases, with 5 bases of the junction left unmatched. This CDR3 reads CASSQVGGGGYNEQFF. The CDR3 nucleotides read TGTGCCAGCAGCCAAGTCGGCGGGGGGGGGTACAATGAGCAGTTCTTC.

V usage is TRBV14 and J usage is TRBJ2-7; 9 nucleotides align to TRBD1. J gave up 2 bases and V 5 bases, and 7 bases lay outside the gene matches. Germline CDR1 is SGHDN and CDR2 is FVKESK. The CDR3 is 15 residues long. As DNA, the CDR3 is TGTGCCAGCAGCGAACAGGGGGCTTATACCTACGAGCAGTACTTC. It encodes CASSEQGAYTYEQYF.

V gene TRBV4-1 combines with J gene TRBJ1-1; 7 positions agree with TRBD1. CDR1 and CDR2 from the germline V gene are MGHRA and YSYEKL. This CDR3 contains 18 residues. Losses at the gene ends were 2 bases for V and 1 base for J; bases not matched to a gene: 13. CDR3 residues: CASSQTRNRQGTNTEAFF. The CDR3 bases are TGCGCCAGCAGCCAAACCAGAAACCGACAGGGAACGAACACTGAAGCTTTCTTT.

This clone has just one count. This rearrangement joins TRBV10-3 to TRBJ2-5; 9 bases map to TRBD1. The J call may be faulty, since TRBJ2-7 better matches the DNA end. CDR3 length equals 16 residues. The germline V gene encodes CDR1 ENHRY and CDR2 SYGVKD. Here the CDR3 reads CAISTPGTGTPYEQYF. CDR3 coding DNA: TGTGCCATCAGTACCCCCGGGACAGGGACCCCCTACGAGCAGTACTTC.

This clone showed up just a few times. This chain links TRBV23-1 with TRBJ2-7; 9 bases align to TRBD1. TRBV23-1 belongs to the ORF category, with a function that is uncertain. Trimming took 1 base from V and 3 from J; bases not matched to a gene: 4. The CDR3 has 15 amino acids. Here the CDR3 reads CASSQWDRAFYEQYF. CDR3 nucleotides: TGCGCCAGCAGTCAATGGGACAGGGCTTTCTACGAGCAGTACTTC.